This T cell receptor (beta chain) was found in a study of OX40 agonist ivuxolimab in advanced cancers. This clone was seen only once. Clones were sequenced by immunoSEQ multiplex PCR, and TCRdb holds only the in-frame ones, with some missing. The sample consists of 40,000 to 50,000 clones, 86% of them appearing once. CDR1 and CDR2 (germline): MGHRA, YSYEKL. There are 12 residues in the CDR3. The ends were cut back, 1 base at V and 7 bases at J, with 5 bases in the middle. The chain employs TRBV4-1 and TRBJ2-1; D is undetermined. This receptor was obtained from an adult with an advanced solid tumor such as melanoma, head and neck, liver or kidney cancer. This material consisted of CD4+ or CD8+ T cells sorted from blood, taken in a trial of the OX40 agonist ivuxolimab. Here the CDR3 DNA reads TGCGCCAGCAGCCAAGCAGAGAATGAGCAGTTCTTC. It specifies CASSQAENEQFF.